This T cell receptor (beta chain) was identified during a study of cytomegalovirus exposure and HLA in healthy donors. Germline CDR1 reads SGDLS; CDR2 reads YYNGEE. After removal of 3 bases from V and 0 bases from J, the junction contained 6 bases not matched to a gene. The CDR3 contains 15 residues. Study observations and caveats: It was reportedly the case that the classifier diagnosed cytomegalovirus status with high specificity and sensitivity. Presence/absence analyses treated sequencing depth as roughly uniform across donors. TCR beta V- and J-gene trimming, according to a later analysis, was linked to a missense DCLRE1C variant.

To note about this clone: No antigen is known for it.

The primer mix had 60 Vbeta and 13 Jbeta primers. Measured with immunoSEQ multiplex PCR; TCRdb has only the in-frame clones, and not every one. Among approximately 160,000 clones listed, around 78% were seen once. This clonotype originated in a female donor in good health and CMV-seronegative. Material for sequencing was PBMCs. The chain combines TRBV9 with TRBJ2-7, with 7 bases identical to TRBD1. CDR3 in DNA: TGTGCCAGCAGCGCAACAGGGGCCTCCTCCTACGAGCAGTACTTC. This gives the protein CASSATGASSYEQYF.